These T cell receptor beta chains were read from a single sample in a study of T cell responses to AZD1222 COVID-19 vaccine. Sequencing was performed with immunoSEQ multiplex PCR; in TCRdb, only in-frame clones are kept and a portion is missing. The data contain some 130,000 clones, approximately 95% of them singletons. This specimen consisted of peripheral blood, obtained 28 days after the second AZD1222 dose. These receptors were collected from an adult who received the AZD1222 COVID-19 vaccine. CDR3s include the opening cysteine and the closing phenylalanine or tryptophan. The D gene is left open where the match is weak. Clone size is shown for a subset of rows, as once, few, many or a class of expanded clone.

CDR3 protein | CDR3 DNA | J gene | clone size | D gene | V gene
CASSSTPLRFLNTEAFF | TGCGCCAGCAGCTCAACACCACTCCGCTTTTTGAACACTGAAGCTTTCTTT | TRBJ1-1 | NA | NA | TRBV5-1
CASSQVYTAGGLKYEQYF | TGCGCCAGCAGCCAAGTCTATACAGCGGGGGGGCTAAAGTACGAGCAGTACTTC | TRBJ2-7 | NA | TRBD2 | TRBV4-3
CASSTVIGELFF | TGTGCCAGCAGCACGGTTATCGGGGAGCTGTTTTTT | TRBJ2-2 | NA | NA | TRBV11-2
CASSDRLNTEAFF | TGTGCCAGCAGTGACAGGTTGAACACTGAAGCTTTCTTT | TRBJ1-1 | NA | NA | TRBV12-3/TRBV12-4
CASSEGPGEPLHF | TGTGCCAGCAGTGAAGGGCCGGGTGAACCCCTCCACTTT | TRBJ1-6 | NA | NA | TRBV2
CASSLRGDSYNEQFF | TGTGCCAGCAGCTTACGGGGGGACTCCTACAATGAGCAGTTCTTC | TRBJ2-1 | NA | TRBD2 | TRBV11-1
CASSTLFGYTQYF | TGTGCCAGCAGTACCCTATTTGGGTATACGCAGTATTTT | TRBJ2-3 | NA | NA | TRBV27
CASSLVLSKGEGYTF | TGCGCCAGCAGCTTGGTGTTATCGAAGGGGGAAGGCTACACCTTC | TRBJ1-2 | NA | NA | TRBV5-1
CASSVRSSGANVLTF | TGTGCCAGCAGCGTAAGGTCCTCTGGGGCCAACGTCCTGACTTTC | TRBJ2-6 | NA | NA | TRBV9
CASSLLLNYGYTF | TGTGCCAGCAGCCTGCTCCTTAACTATGGCTACACCTTC | TRBJ1-2 | once | NA | TRBV12-3/TRBV12-4
CASSESGIGGEKLFF | TGTGCCAGCAGTGAATCAGGGATAGGGGGTGAAAAACTGTTTTTT | TRBJ1-4 | once | NA | TRBV6-1
CASSLHQGDGTEAFF | TGTGCCAGCAGCCTCCACCAGGGAGACGGCACTGAAGCTTTCTTT | TRBJ1-1 | NA | NA | TRBV4-2
CATSNGAGATF | TGTGCCACCTCCAATGGGGCAGGGGCGACCTTC | TRBJ1-2 | NA | NA | TRBV3-1/TRBV3-2
CASSPLGGSYEQYF | TGCGCCAGCAGCCCCCTCGGGGGTTCCTACGAGCAGTACTTC | TRBJ2-7 | NA | NA | TRBV4-1
CASSIDSFKGALHF | TGTGCCAGTAGTATCGACAGCTTTAAGGGGGCCCTCCACTTT | TRBJ1-6 | NA | NA | TRBV19
CASSPTGGEREAFF | TGCGCCAGCAGTCCGACAGGAGGGGAACGGGAAGCTTTCTTT | TRBJ1-1 | NA | NA | TRBV23-1
CASSHDLHGQPQHF | TGTGCCAGCAGCCACGACCTTCACGGGCAGCCCCAGCATTTT | TRBJ1-5 | NA | NA | TRBV4-2
CASSDPASGADTQYF | TGTGCCAGCAGCGACCCGGCTAGCGGGGCAGATACGCAGTATTTT | TRBJ2-3 | NA | TRBD2 | TRBV6-5
CASGLVLGGSSGNTIYF | TGTGCTAGTGGTTTGGTACTGGGGGGCAGCTCTGGAAACACCATATATTTT | TRBJ1-3 | NA | NA | TRBV12-5
CASSVLCWGRRTGELFF | TGTGCCAGCAGCGTATTGTGCTGGGGGCGGCGCACCGGGGAGCTGTTTTTT | TRBJ2-2 | NA | NA | TRBV9
CASSPGGGMNTEAFF | TGTGCCAGCAGCCCGGGAGGGGGGATGAACACTGAAGCTTTCTTT | TRBJ1-1 | NA | NA | TRBV6-5
CASSFQGPYNEQFF | TGTGCCAGCAGTTTCCAGGGCCCCTACAATGAGCAGTTCTTC | TRBJ2-1 | NA | NA | TRBV27
CASSLHLVGVYNSPLHF | TGTGCCAGCAGCCTACACCTTGTGGGGGTCTACAATTCACCCCTCCACTTT | TRBJ1-6 | NA | NA | TRBV11-2
CASSSARTGPNYGYTF | TGTGCCAGCAGCTCCGCGAGGACAGGACCTAACTATGGCTACACCTTC | TRBJ1-2 | NA | TRBD1 | TRBV11-1
CASRASGSQPQHF | TGTGCCAGCAGAGCCTCAGGGTCTCAGCCCCAGCATTTT | TRBJ1-5 | NA | NA | TRBV12-3/TRBV12-4
CAWTQKGVWWSPLHF | TGTGCCTGGACTCAGAAGGGGGTATGGTGGTCACCCCTCCACTTT | TRBJ1-6 | NA | NA | TRBV30
CATSRVGDYNEQFF | TGTGCCACCAGCAGAGTGGGGGATTACAATGAGCAGTTCTTC | TRBJ2-1 | NA | NA | TRBV15
CASSLSRGIVHGYTF | TGTGCCAGCAGTTTATCGAGGGGAATAGTTCATGGCTACACCTTC | TRBJ1-2 | NA | NA | TRBV27
CASSLNSGVNTGELFF | TGTGCCAGCAGCCTAAATAGCGGGGTGAACACCGGGGAGCTGTTTTTT | TRBJ2-2 | NA | TRBD2 | TRBV9
CASSHRDRGAYEQYF | TGTGCCAGCAGCCACCGGGACAGGGGCGCCTACGAGCAGTACTTC | TRBJ2-7 | NA | TRBD1 | TRBV2
CASSPTGLSDEQYF | TGTGCCAGCAGCCCCACAGGGCTTTCGGACGAGCAGTACTTC | TRBJ2-7 | NA | NA | TRBV5-5
CASSAQGALNTEAFF | TGTGCCAGCAGCGCGCAGGGGGCGTTGAACACTGAAGCTTTCTTT | TRBJ1-1 | NA | TRBD1 | TRBV2
CASSPRFGEQFF | TGTGCCAGCAGCCCGCGGTTTGGAGAGCAGTTCTTC | TRBJ2-1 | NA | NA | TRBV7-9